This is a list of T cell receptor beta chains from one sample in a study of T cell changes during pregnancy in multiple sclerosis. Clones were read by immunoSEQ multiplex PCR, and TCRdb kept only the in-frame ones, dropping some. The sample records over 60,000 clones, 91% being singletons. The material was peripheral blood, obtained in the third trimester of pregnancy. All receptors derive from a female donor in good health, enrolled as a control in a pregnancy study. The CDR3 runs from the conserved cysteine through the conserved F or W. A D gene is named only where the DNA matches it firmly. Only part of the rows carry a size: once, few, many, or a class if the clone is expanded.

D	V	J	size	CDR3	DNA
TRBD1	TRBV10-3	TRBJ1-6	-	CAISESTGGDYNSPLHF	TGTGCCATCAGTGAGTCTACAGGGGGCGATTATAATTCACCCCTCCACTTT
-	TRBV7-9	TRBJ1-1	once	CASSLGLLNTEAFF	TGTGCCAGCAGCTTAGGTCTCTTGAACACTGAAGCTTTCTTT
-	TRBV9	TRBJ2-1	-	CASSVLGGRNEQFF	TGTGCCAGCAGCGTCCTGGGTGGGCGCAATGAGCAGTTCTTC
-	TRBV7-2	TRBJ2-1	-	CASSLAYRSSYNEQFF	TGTGCCAGCAGCTTAGCATACAGGAGCTCCTACAATGAGCAGTTCTTC
TRBD1	TRBV14	TRBJ1-3	medium-sized	CASSLMTGGLGNTIYF	TGTGCCAGCAGCCTAATGACAGGGGGCCTCGGAAACACCATATATTTT
TRBD1	TRBV7-2	TRBJ1-3	-	CASSLTGGASGNTIYF	TGTGCCAGCAGCTTAACAGGGGGCGCGTCTGGAAACACCATATATTTT
-	TRBV7-9	TRBJ1-4	-	CASSLAGRVGEKLFF	TGTGCCAGCAGCTTAGCCGGGAGAGTGGGTGAAAAACTGTTTTTT
TRBD1	TRBV5-6	TRBJ1-1	-	CASSFGQGSIYTEAFF	TGTGCCAGCAGCTTTGGACAGGGGAGTATATACACTGAAGCTTTCTTT
TRBD2	TRBV9	TRBJ2-1	-	CASSESGGAYNEQFF	TGTGCCAGCAGCGAGAGCGGGGGGGCCTACAATGAGCAGTTCTTC
TRBD1	TRBV9	TRBJ2-7	-	CASSVGGTGKPEQYF	TGTGCCAGCAGCGTTGGAGGGACAGGGAAACCCGAGCAGTACTTC
TRBD2	TRBV10-1	TRBJ2-3	-	CASSEGVLAGGGDTQYF	TGCGCCAGCAGTGAGGGCGTGCTAGCGGGAGGTGGAGATACGCAGTATTTT
TRBD1	TRBV6-5	TRBJ1-3	-	CASIRDSSGNTIYF	TGTGCCAGCATTCGGGACAGCTCTGGAAACACCATATATTTT
TRBD2	TRBV15	TRBJ2-1	once	CATSRDTAGVGNEQFF	TGTGCCACCAGCAGAGATACGGCGGGAGTGGGGAATGAGCAGTTCTTC
TRBD2	TRBV27	TRBJ2-7	-	CASPLPLGLAGTEGYEQYF	TGTGCCAGCCCTCTCCCGCTGGGACTAGCGGGAACCGAGGGGTACGAGCAGTACTTC
TRBD2	TRBV6-1	TRBJ2-3	-	CASSTGAGGLDTQYF	TGTGCCAGCTCCACGGGAGCGGGGGGTCTCGATACGCAGTATTTT
TRBD2	TRBV7-2	TRBJ2-1	-	CASSFMLAGVGEQFF	TGTGCCAGCAGCTTCATGTTAGCGGGAGTCGGTGAGCAGTTCTTC
-	TRBV6-6	TRBJ2-3	-	CASSFLSDTQYF	TGTGCCAGCAGTTTTCTGTCGGATACGCAGTATTTT
TRBD1	TRBV28	TRBJ2-6	-	CASRVQGAASGANVLTF	TGTGCCAGCAGAGTACAGGGGGCAGCTTCTGGGGCCAACGTCCTGACTTTC
TRBD2	TRBV19	TRBJ2-3	-	CASSPTSGTLDTQYF	TGTGCCAGTAGTCCGACTAGCGGAACTTTGGATACGCAGTATTTT
-	TRBV2	TRBJ2-2	-	CASSEFREGTGELFF	TGTGCCAGCAGTGAATTCAGGGAAGGCACCGGGGAGCTGTTTTTT
TRBD2	TRBV28	TRBJ2-1	-	CASSSLTSGSPYNEQFF	TGTGCCAGCAGCTCCCTTACTAGCGGGAGCCCCTACAATGAGCAGTTCTTC
-	TRBV28	TRBJ2-7	-	CASSSLYEQYF	TGTGCCAGCAGTTCCCTCTACGAGCAGTACTTC
-	TRBV6-5	TRBJ1-2	-	CASSYNRDNSNYGYTF	TGTGCCAGCAGTTATAATCGCGACAACTCTAACTATGGCTACACCTTC
TRBD1	TRBV28	TRBJ1-1	-	CASSFATGEAFF	TGTGCCAGCAGTTTCGCGACAGGGGAAGCTTTCTTT